The TCR beta chain described here comes from a study of blood T cell repertoires in COVID-19. Study-wide context: Material from acute and convalescent COVID-19 was sourced from the United States, Italy and Spain. PBMCs, B-cell-depleted T cells, or T cells provided the cDNA or gDNA that made up the material.

Looked up from germline, CDR1 is SGHTA and CDR2 is FQGNSA. This CDR3 has 16 amino acids. V lost 5 bases and J 0 bases, leaving 11 bases between the germline ends. In the study's own analysis: Scientists estimated how many nucleated cells there were by amplifying reference gene primers. The table came from immunoSEQ multiplex PCR; TCRdb's copy has only in-frame clones and leaves some out. V, J and clone size reflect that table, while D and trimming were determined from the DNA. The sample carries roughly 190,000 clones, 70% to 90% recorded once. This receptor was taken from a woman aged 35 to 49 who had recovered from COVID-19. This chain joins TRBV7-2 and TRBJ2-6; maybe TRBD1 (6 bases). The specimen sequenced was peripheral blood. CDR3 in amino acids: CASSQDRDSGANVLTF. As DNA, the CDR3 is TGTGCCAGCAGCCAGGACAGAGACTCTGGGGCCAACGTCCTGACTTTC.